This entry lists 9 T cell receptor beta chains sequenced from one sample in a study of blood T cell repertoires in COVID-19. This table comes from immunoSEQ multiplex PCR, and its TCRdb copy is limited to in-frame clones, with some not included. Among 250,000 to 300,000 clones listed, around four fifths were seen once. What was sequenced was peripheral blood. Receptors originate from a man aged 55 to 70 with acute or convalescent COVID-19.

V is TRBV28 and J is TRBJ1-6; TRBD1 might be the D (5 bases). The CDR3 covers 17 residues. CDR1 is MDHEN and CDR2 is SYDVKM in the germline V gene. V was clipped by 3 bases and J by 5 bases, with 17 bases between them. CDR3 sequence reads: CASSFIRDFLDNSPLHF. CDR3 coding DNA: TGTGCCAGCAGTTTTATTCGGGACTTCTTAGATAATTCACCCCTCCACTTT.

The V and J genes are TRBV3-1 (or the pseudogene TRBV3-2) and TRBJ2-3; 7 bases line up with TRBD2. V lost 5 bases and J lost 4; bases outside the gene matches: 12. This CDR3 has 16 amino acids. Germline CDR1 reads LGHDT; CDR2 reads YNNKEL (reference sequence). The CDR3 region is CASSTPGLPGPDTQYF. The CDR3 coding sequence is TGTGCCAGCAGCACCCCGGGACTACCGGGCCCAGATACGCAGTATTTT.

V and J are TRBV29-1 and TRBJ2-3, with no clear D. Trimming took off 8 bases at V and 0 bases at J, with 9 bases between the two ends. The germline V gene encodes CDR1 SQVTM and CDR2 ANQGSEA. The CDR3 sequence is 12 residues long. CDR3 sequence reads: CSLVTSTDTQYF. DNA for the CDR3: TGCAGCCTCGTGACTAGCACAGATACGCAGTATTTT.

This clone occurred a few times. The chain is built from TRBV18 and TRBJ1-6, with TRBD1 matching 9 bases. The CDR3 contains 15 residues. V shed 3 bases, J shed 8 bases, and the junction held 5 bases outside the gene matches. Germline lookup yields CDR1 KGHSH and CDR2 LQKENI. In nucleotides, the CDR3 is TGTGCCAGCTCACCCCGGGACAGGGATGATTCACCCCTCCACTTT. Residues: CASSPRDRDDSPLHF.

This rearrangement joins TRBV15 to TRBJ2-1, with D hard to call. The germline V and J ends were trimmed by 0 bases and 0 bases, with 9 bases remaining between them. Per the germline V gene, CDR1 is LNHNV and CDR2 is YYDKDF (reference sequence). CDR3 size: 16 residues. DNA of the CDR3: TGTGCCACCAGCAGAGATCTGGGCCCCTCCTACAATGAGCAGTTCTTC. This codes for CATSRDLGPSYNEQFF.

CDR3 region: CATSRVAGDRDTQYF. The DNA for the CDR3 is TGTGCCACCAGCAGAGTGGCGGGTGATAGAGATACGCAGTATTTT. The V gene is TRBV15, the J gene TRBJ2-3; possibly TRBD2 for D (5 bases). Germline-derived CDR1 and CDR2 are LNHNV and YYDKDF (reference sequence). The CDR3 length is 15 residues. V gave up 1 base and J gave up 5 bases, with 13 bases separating them. Together with reference TRBV15 and TRBJ2-3, the CDR3 gives the full variable domain: DAMVIQNPRYQVTQFGKPVTLSCSQTLNHNVMYWYQQKSSQAPKLLFHYYDKDFNNEADTPDNFQSRRPNTSFCFLDIRSPGLGDTAMYLCATSRVAGDRDTQYFGPGTRLTVL.

CDR3 nucleotide sequence: TGTGCCAGCACCGCAGGGGTGAATTCACCCCTCCACTTT. It yields the protein CASTAGVNSPLHF. The chain joins TRBV6-6 to TRBJ1-6; weak D call: TRBD1 (6 bases). Germline lookup yields CDR1 MNHNY and CDR2 SVGAGI (reference sequence). The CDR3 consists of 13 residues. Between the trimmed V and J ends, which lost 7 bases and 7 bases, there was a span of 11 bases.

This sequence joins TRBV2 and TRBJ1-6, with D possibly being TRBD1 (6 bases). Germline V lookup: CDR1 SNHLY, CDR2 FYNNEI. Trimming took off 4 bases at V and 7 bases at J, with 11 bases between the two ends. CDR3 length: 14 amino acids. CDR3 nucleotides: TGTGCCAGCAGTGTGGAGGGGGGGAATTCACCCCTCCACTTT. It translates to CASSVEGGNSPLHF.

This chain links TRBV3-1 (or the pseudogene TRBV3-2) with TRBJ1-5; perhaps TRBD1 as D (5 bases). Looked up from germline, CDR1 is LGHDT and CDR2 is YNNKEL (reference sequence). CDR3 length: 15 amino acids. Between the trimmed V and J ends, which lost 4 bases and 4 bases, there was a span of 14 bases. The CDR3 nucleotides are TGTGCCAGCAGCCGGCGGGACTCCCCTAATCAGCCCCAGCATTTT. Its protein product is CASSRRDSPNQPQHF.